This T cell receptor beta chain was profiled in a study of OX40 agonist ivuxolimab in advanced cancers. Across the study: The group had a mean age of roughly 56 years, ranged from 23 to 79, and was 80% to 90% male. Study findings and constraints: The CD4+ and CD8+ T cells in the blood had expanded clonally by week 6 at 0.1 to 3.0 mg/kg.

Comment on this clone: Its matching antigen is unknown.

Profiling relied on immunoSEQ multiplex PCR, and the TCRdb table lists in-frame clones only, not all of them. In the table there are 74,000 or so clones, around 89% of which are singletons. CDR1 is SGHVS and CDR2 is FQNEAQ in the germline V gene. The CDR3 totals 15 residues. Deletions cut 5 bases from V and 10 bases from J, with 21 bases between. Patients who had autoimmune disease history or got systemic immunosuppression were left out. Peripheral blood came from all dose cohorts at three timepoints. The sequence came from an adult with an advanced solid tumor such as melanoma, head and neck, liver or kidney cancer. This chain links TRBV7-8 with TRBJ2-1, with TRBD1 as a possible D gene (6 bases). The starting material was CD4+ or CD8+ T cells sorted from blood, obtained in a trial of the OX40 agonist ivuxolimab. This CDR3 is CASSHHRVPQGEQFF. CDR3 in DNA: TGTGCCAGCAGCCATCACAGGGTGCCCCAGGGAGAGCAGTTCTTC.